A selection of T cell receptor beta chains follows, all from one sample in a study of blood T cell repertoires in COVID-19. Some clones are missing from TCRdb's copy, which holds only in-frame ones; the method was immunoSEQ multiplex PCR. The sample has fewer than 400,000 clones; over 75% are singletons. What was sequenced was PBMCs or T cells enriched from blood (not recorded which). Source of these receptors: a man aged 30-40 years who had recovered from COVID-19. Both conserved end residues are part of each CDR3. The D gene is left open where the match is weak. For some rows the clone size is stated as once, few or many, or as a class when expanded; others skip it.

>TRBJ1-5|TRBV6-1|16|NA|TRBD1
TGTGCCAGCAGTGCGTTGGAACAGGGGGCTGGTCAGCCCCAGCATTTT
CASSALEQGAGQPQHF
>TRBJ2-2|TRBV7-9|10|NA|NA
TGTGCCACGGGGACCGGGGAGCTGTTTTTT
CATGTGELFF
>TRBJ1-2|TRBV5-6|13|NA|NA
TGTGCCAGCAGCTTGGATGGGGCTAGTGGCTACACCTTC
CASSLDGASGYTF
>TRBJ2-5|TRBV7-9|14|NA|NA
TGTGCCAGCAGACCAACAGGAGCCCAAGAGACCCAGTACTTC
CASRPTGAQETQYF
>TRBJ2-5|TRBV5-1|16|NA|TRBD1
TGCGCCAGCAGCGGACGGCCAGGGGGCATTGAAGAGACCCAGTACTTC
CASSGRPGGIEETQYF
>TRBJ2-2|TRBV6-2/TRBV6-3|17|NA|TRBD1
TGTGCCAGCAGTCCCACCTCCGGGACAGGGATTTTAAGGGAGCTGTTTTTT
CASSPTSGTGILRELFF
>TRBJ1-1|TRBV6-2/TRBV6-3|17|NA|TRBD1
TGTGCCAGCAGTTACACGATCGGGCAGGGGGCGCCCACTGAAGCTTTCTTT
CASSYTIGQGAPTEAFF
>TRBJ1-2|TRBV7-9|14|NA|NA
TGTGCCAGCAGCCCCTATGAAGTCGTCTATGGCTACACCTTC
CASSPYEVVYGYTF
>TRBJ2-3|TRBV27|15|NA|NA
TGTGCCAGCAGTTCGGGTCCAGCGGCCACAGATACGCAGTATTTT
CASSSGPAATDTQYF
>TRBJ2-5|TRBV7-8|14|NA|NA
TGTGCCAGCAGCCCCCCACTATCAAGATCCACCCAGTACTTC
CASSPPLSRSTQYF
>TRBJ1-2|TRBV2|15|NA|TRBD1
TGTGCCAGCAGTCAATGGACAGGGGCTAACTATGGCTACACCTTC
CASSQWTGANYGYTF
>TRBJ1-3|TRBV6-5|12|NA|NA
TGTGCCAGCAGTAATACTGGAAACACCATATATTTT
CASSNTGNTIYF
>TRBJ2-2|TRBV5-1|16|NA|TRBD1
TGCGCCAGCACCTTGGGGACAGGGGTGAACACCGGGGAGCTGTTTTTT
CASTLGTGVNTGELFF
>TRBJ1-5|TRBV24-1|16|NA|NA
TGTGCCACCAGTGATCCTAGGACAGTTAGCAATCAGCCCCAGCATTTT
CATSDPRTVSNQPQHF
>TRBJ1-2|TRBV19|11|NA|TRBD1
TGTGCCAGTACGACAGGGTTCGGCTACACCTTC
CASTTGFGYTF
>TRBJ2-1|TRBV3-1/TRBV3-2|11|few|NA
TGTGCCAGCAGCCAAGCGGGACATAAGTTCTTC
CASSQAGHKFF
>TRBJ1-3|TRBV29-1|15|NA|TRBD1
TGCAGCGTTGAGGGGACAGGGGGCTCTGGAAACACCATATATTTT
CSVEGTGGSGNTIYF
>TRBJ2-6|TRBV6-1|17|once|NA
TGTGCCAGCAGTGGTCATACCAGAGGGTCTGGGGCCAACGTCCTGACTTTC
CASSGHTRGSGANVLTF
>TRBJ1-2|TRBV30|10|NA|TRBD1
TGTGCCTGGGACAGGGATGGCTACACCTTC
CAWDRDGYTF
>TRBJ1-1|TRBV7-2|15|NA|NA
TGTGCCAGCAGCCTTTCCGGGGTCTCGAACACTGAAGCTTTCTTT
CASSLSGVSNTEAFF
>TRBJ1-4|TRBV7-9|14|NA|NA
TGTGCCAGCAGCTTAGCGGGGGCAAAGGAAAAACTGTTTTTT
CASSLAGAKEKLFF
>TRBJ1-4|TRBV7-9|15|NA|TRBD1
TGTGCCAGCAGCTTCGGGACAGGCACAAATGAAAAACTGTTTTTT
CASSFGTGTNEKLFF
>TRBJ1-2|TRBV7-2|15|NA|NA
TGTGCCAGCAGCTTAGGGGCCGCGTCTCTCTATGGCTACACCTTC
CASSLGAASLYGYTF
>TRBJ2-2|TRBV5-1|17|NA|TRBD1
TGCGCCAGCAGCTCACGTGGGGACAGGGAAATAACCGGGGAGCTGTTTTTT
CASSSRGDREITGELFF
>TRBJ2-7|TRBV7-2|13|NA|NA
TGTGCCAGCAGCTCCAACGGGGGCTACGAGCAGTACTTC
CASSSNGGYEQYF
>TRBJ1-5|TRBV9|15|NA|NA
TGTGCCAGCAGCGGCGAGGACAGCTTAAATCAGCCCCAGCATTTT
CASSGEDSLNQPQHF
>TRBJ2-5|TRBV7-9|17|NA|NA
TGTGCCAGCAGCTCCCCGGAGGGGGGGAGGTACCAAGAGACCCAGTACTTC
CASSSPEGGRYQETQYF
>TRBJ1-5|TRBV7-2|13|NA|NA
TGTGCCAGCAGCTTATCTCGGGATCAGCCCCAGCATTTT
CASSLSRDQPQHF
>TRBJ2-7|TRBV10-1|12|NA|NA
TGCGCCAGCAGTGAGCCCGGGTACGAGCAGTACTTC
CASSEPGYEQYF
>TRBJ2-5|TRBV11-3|15|few|NA
TGTGCCAGCAGCTCTAGGGCGGGGTCAGGAGAGACCCAGTACTTC
CASSSRAGSGETQYF
>TRBJ1-1|TRBV4-2|15|once|NA
TGTGCCAGCAGCCAAGGTAGGGGAGGTTACACTGAAGCTTTCTTT
CASSQGRGGYTEAFF
>TRBJ2-3|TRBV5-4|17|NA|NA
TGTGCCAGCAGCTTTGGGGCCGGTAAACGGGGGATAGATACGCAGTATTTT
CASSFGAGKRGIDTQYF
>TRBJ2-1|TRBV10-2|15|NA|TRBD1
TGCGCCATCACCATCGGGACAGGGGGAGATCATGAGCAGTTCTTC
CAITIGTGGDHEQFF
>TRBJ1-6|TRBV19|13|NA|TRBD1
TGTGCCAGTAGGGTCGGGACAGGTTCGCCCCTCCACTTT
CASRVGTGSPLHF
>TRBJ1-3|TRBV18|15|once|TRBD1
TGTGCCAGCTCGCGGGGACAGCTTGAAGGAAACACCATATATTTT
CASSRGQLEGNTIYF
>TRBJ1-5|TRBV7-9|15|NA|NA
TGTGCCAGCAGCCCAGGACAGAATAGCAATCAGCCCCAGCATTTT
CASSPGQNSNQPQHF
>TRBJ2-3|TRBV11-2|14|NA|NA
TGTGCCAGCAGCTCTGCTCAGGGGCCAGATACGCAGTATTTT
CASSSAQGPDTQYF